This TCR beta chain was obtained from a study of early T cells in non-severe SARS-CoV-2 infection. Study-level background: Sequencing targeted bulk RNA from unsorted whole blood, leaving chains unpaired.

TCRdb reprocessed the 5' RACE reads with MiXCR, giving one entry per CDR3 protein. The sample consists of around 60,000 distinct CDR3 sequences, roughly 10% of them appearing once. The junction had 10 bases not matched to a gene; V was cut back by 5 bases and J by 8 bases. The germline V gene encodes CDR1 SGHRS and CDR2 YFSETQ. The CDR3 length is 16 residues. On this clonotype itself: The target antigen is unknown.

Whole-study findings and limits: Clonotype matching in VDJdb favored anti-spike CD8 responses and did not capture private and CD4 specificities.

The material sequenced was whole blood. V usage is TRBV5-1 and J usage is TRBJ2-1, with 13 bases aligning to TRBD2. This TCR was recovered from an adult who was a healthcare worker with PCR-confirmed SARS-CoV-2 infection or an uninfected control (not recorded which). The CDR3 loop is CASRERLAGGIDEQFF. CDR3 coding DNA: TGCGCCAGCAGGGAAAGACTAGCGGGAGGAATAGATGAGCAGTTCTTC. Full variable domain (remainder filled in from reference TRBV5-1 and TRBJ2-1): KAGVTQTPRYLIKTRGQQVTLSCSPISGHRSVSWYQQTPGQGLQFLFEYFSETQRNKGNFPGRFSGRQFSNSRSEMNVSTLELGDSALYLCASRERLAGGIDEQFFGPGTRLTVL.